The 29 T cell receptor beta chains presented below share a single source sample, sequenced in a study of T cell repertoires in cytomegalovirus infection. TCRdb reprocessed the reads with MiXCR, giving one entry per CDR3 protein. The sample lists about 830,000 distinct CDR3 sequences; over 25% were seen once. Antigens of these TCRs are unknown. The source was cultured CD8+ T cells from PBMCs, collected from culture after CMV antigen stimulation. All receptors come from a human donor in good health (CMV status not recorded). Some clones in this sample may be carry-over from other donors' samples.

This rearrangement joins TRBV6-2 or TRBV6-3 to TRBJ2-7, with 8 bases aligning to TRBD1. Per germline, CDR1 MNHEY and CDR2 SVGEGT. V was clipped by 4 bases and J by 0 bases; unmatched bases: 8. The CDR3 has 16 amino acids. CDR3 sequence (DNA): TGTGCCAGCAGTTCAGGACAGGGAATTGTCTCCTACGAGCAGTACGTC. As protein: CASSSGQGIVSYEQYV.

On this clonotype itself: A read error may be the cause here, since a much bigger clone is one base away. J is TRBJ2-3 and V is TRBV7-2, with TRBD2 matching 9 bases. The germline V gene encodes CDR1 SGHTA and CDR2 FQGNSA. V dropped 2 bases and J dropped 3; count of bases not matched to a gene: 6. The CDR3 contains 16 residues. The CDR3 coding sequence is TGTACCAGCAGCTTAATTGCTAGCGGGACAACAGATACGCAGTATTTT. It is translated as CTSSLIASGTTDTQYF.

The rearrangement uses TRBV6-6 and TRBJ2-6; 7 bases align to TRBD1. V shed 7 bases and J 0 bases; nucleotides not matched to a gene: 12. The CDR3 has 18 amino acids. Germline CDR1 reads MNHNY; CDR2 reads SVGAGI (reference sequence). For the CDR3, the DNA is TGTGCCAGCACACCCGGGACAGAGACACTCTCTGGGGCCAACGTCCTGACTTTC. This sequence encodes CASTPGTETLSGANVLTF.

The J gene is TRBJ1-1, the V gene TRBV6-1, with TRBD1 identical over 7 bases. The CDR3 is 12 amino acids. CDR1 and CDR2 from the germline V gene are MNHNS and SASEGT. Trimming took 4 bases from V and 7 from J; bases not matched to a gene: 3. As DNA, the CDR3 is TGTGCCAGCAGTGGAGGACAGGTTGAAGCTTTCTTT. It yields the protein CASSGGQVEAFF.

In this sample, this clonotype turned up once. This may come from a read error, since a much larger clone is one base off. The rearrangement joins TRBV7-3 to TRBJ2-6; D is undetermined. This CDR3 spans 16 amino acids. Trimming removed 2 bases at V and 1 base at J, with 9 bases between. The V gene's germline CDR1 is SGHTA and CDR2 FQGTGA. CDR3 bases: TGTGCCAGCAGCTTAGGTCCGACGTCTGGGGCCAACGTCCTGACTTTC. Residues: CASSLGPTSGANVLTF.

This clonotype was seen a few times. The chain has TRBV5-6 and TRBJ1-4; weak D call: TRBD1 (5 bases). This CDR3 contains 15 residues. Germline loops: CDR1 SGHDT, CDR2 YYEEEE. Trimming cost V 4 bases and J 8 bases, with 18 bases left between them. CDR3 region: CASSLGRGDGEKLFF. The CDR3 bases are TGTGCCAGCAGCCTTGGCCGGGGGGATGGAGAAAAACTGTTTTTT.

This clonotype has just a few counts. This chain connects TRBV9 to TRBJ2-2, with TRBD2 matching over 7 bases. The CDR3 spans 16 residues. With 0 bases clipped from V and 1 base from J, the junction kept 3 bases outside the gene matches. Germline V CDR1 and CDR2: SGDLS, YYNGEE. The CDR3: CASSVAERGNTGELFF. CDR3 DNA sequence: TGTGCCAGCAGCGTAGCGGAGCGGGGGAACACCGGGGAGCTGTTTTTT.

The sample holds a few counts of this clonotype. The V call is TRBV27, the J call TRBJ2-2; D remains ambiguous. The CDR3 is 16 amino acids. The germline gives CDR1 MNHEY, CDR2 SMNVEV (reference sequence). Trimming removed 5 bases at V and 0 bases at J, with 13 bases between. CDR3 in amino acids: CASSDHDGSNTGELFF. The CDR3 region has the DNA TGTGCCAGCAGTGATCACGACGGATCGAACACCGGGGAGCTGTTTTTT.

The chain couples TRBV5-1 to TRBJ2-1; 10 bases match TRBD2. Germline trimming cut 1 base from V and 8 bases from J; bases unmatched to any gene: 9. Germline-derived CDR1 and CDR2 are SGHRS and YFSETQ. The CDR3 is 16 amino acids. The DNA of the CDR3 is TGCGCCAGCAGCTTGTTGAGCGGGGGGGCCAGGTATGAGCAGTTCTTC. Translation: CASSLLSGGARYEQFF.

This clonotype was counted at least ten times. This chain uses TRBV19 with TRBJ2-7, with 7 bases lining up with TRBD1. CDR3 length: 14 amino acids. Germline values: CDR1 LNHDA, CDR2 SQIVND (reference sequence). The V segment lost 9 bases and the J segment 0 bases; nucleotides outside the gene matches: 8. The CDR3 here is CASSPTGSSYEQYF. DNA of the CDR3: TGTGCCAGCAGTCCGACAGGGAGCTCCTACGAGCAGTACTTC.

The table lists this clonotype with a count of one. The chain combines TRBV4-3 with TRBJ1-1, with a possible D match to TRBD1 (5 bases). V was trimmed by 4 bases and J by 3 bases, leaving 15 bases between them. CDR1 is LGHNA, CDR2 YSLEER, per germline. This CDR3 is built from 15 residues. The CDR3 loop reads CASSPLPGGDTEAFF. In nucleotides, the CDR3 is TGCGCCAGCAGCCCCCTTCCTGGGGGAGACACTGAAGCTTTCTTT.

This chain joins TRBV6-4 and TRBJ2-1, with 8 bases identical to TRBD1. Germline-derived CDR1 and CDR2 are MRHNA and SNTAGT. V gave up 6 bases and J gave up 8 bases; unmatched junction bases: 12. This CDR3 region has 15 residues. DNA of the CDR3: TGTGCCAGCAGCCCAGAGGACAGGGCACGCGATGAGCAGTTCTTC. Protein: CASSPEDRARDEQFF.

CDR3 amino acids: CASSVGSGGRGETQYF. The CDR3 region has the DNA TGTGCCAGCAGCGTGGGAAGCGGGGGCCGAGGGGAGACCCAGTACTTC. V and J are TRBV9 and TRBJ2-5; 8 bases align to TRBD2. The CDR3 has 16 residues. Trimming took 2 bases from V and 5 from J; bases not matched to a gene: 11. Germline V lookup: CDR1 SGDLS, CDR2 YYNGEE.

The J gene is TRBJ1-2, the V gene TRBV15, with D unclear. CDR3 length: 14 amino acids. Germline-derived CDR1 and CDR2 are LNHNV and YYDKDF (reference sequence). V lost 3 bases and J 6 bases, leaving 14 bases between the germline ends. The CDR3 protein is CATSRGEAVNGYTF. CDR3 DNA sequence: TGTGCCACCAGCAGGGGCGAGGCGGTAAATGGCTACACCTTC.

The V and J genes are TRBV6-5 and TRBJ2-1; a possible D gene is TRBD2 (6 bases). The CDR3 runs 15 residues. The V end was cut by 0 bases, the J end by 5 bases, with 11 bases between. Per germline, CDR1 MNHEY and CDR2 SVGAGI. The CDR3 protein is CASSYSSGGNNEQFF. CDR3 DNA: TGTGCCAGCAGTTACTCGAGCGGAGGGAACAATGAGCAGTTCTTC.

The rearrangement uses TRBV7-9 and TRBJ1-6; D remains ambiguous. The CDR3 has 14 amino acids. Germline CDR1 and CDR2: SEHNR and FQNEAQ (reference sequence). Trimming pared 4 bases from V and 10 bases from J, leaving 14 bases between. The CDR3 DNA reads TGTGCCAGCAGCTCCTGGAAGGGAGGCTCACCCCTCCACTTT. The encoded protein is CASSSWKGGSPLHF.

This clonotype occurred once. This rearrangement joins TRBV6-5 to TRBJ1-6, with 7 bases matching TRBD1. The J segment lost 9 bases and the V segment lost 5 bases, leaving 4 bases of the junction unmatched. Per the germline V gene, CDR1 is MNHEY and CDR2 is SVGAGI. The CDR3 has 13 residues. The CDR3 reads CASSNRGGSPLHF. The CDR3 nucleotides are TGTGCCAGCAGTAACAGGGGAGGTTCACCCCTCCACTTT.

The chain employs TRBV7-9 and TRBJ2-3, with D perhaps TRBD1 or TRBD2 (5 bases each). Looked up from germline, CDR1 is SEHNR and CDR2 is FQNEAQ (reference sequence). The CDR3 has 14 residues. Trimming removed 4 bases from V and 7 bases from J, with 15 bases in between. CDR3 region: CASSSRDRAYTQYF. Written as DNA, the CDR3 is TGTGCCAGCAGCTCCCGGGACCGAGCATATACGCAGTATTTT.

The CDR3 DNA reads TGTGCCAGCAGCCCGGACGGAACGACCACAGATACGCAGTATTTT. Translation: CASSPDGTTTDTQYF. This sequence joins TRBV7-2 and TRBJ2-3; no definite D call. Germline-derived CDR1 and CDR2 are SGHTA and FQGNSA. CDR3 length: 15 amino acids. Trimming shortened V by 5 bases and J by 2 bases, and 14 bases separated the two germline ends.

The chain couples TRBV6-5 to TRBJ2-3; 9 positions match TRBD1. This CDR3 region has 16 residues. Germline V gene data show CDR1 as MNHEY and CDR2 as SVGAGI. The V and J ends lost 6 bases and 6 bases, in that order; junction bases with no gene match: 13. CDR3: CASSTGDRVIFDTQYF. CDR3 bases: TGTGCCAGCAGCACCGGGGACAGGGTGATCTTTGATACGCAGTATTTT.

The chain uses TRBV7-3 and TRBJ1-2; D uncertain. Germline CDR1 SGHTA, CDR2 FQGTGA. Trimming shortened V by 9 bases and J by 7 bases, and 18 bases separated the two germline ends. The CDR3 covers 13 residues. CDR3 coding DNA: TGTGCCAGTAAAGGCGAGTTAACCGTTGGCTACACCTTC. Amino acid sequence: CASKGELTVGYTF.

This clonotype was observed a few times. The V call is TRBV6-1, the J call TRBJ2-5; D is undetermined. The CDR3 runs to 14 residues. CDR1 and CDR2 (germline): MNHNS, SASEGT. The germline V and J ends were trimmed by 5 bases and 4 bases, with 14 bases remaining between them. The DNA of the CDR3 is TGTGCCAGCAGTACGTTCCTGGTGGGAGAGACCCAGTACTTC. Amino acid sequence: CASSTFLVGETQYF.

The chain is built from TRBV7-9 and TRBJ2-1; D unclear. CDR3 length: 13 amino acids. V dropped 5 bases and J dropped 9 bases, with 14 bases sitting between them. Germline lookup yields CDR1 SEHNR and CDR2 FQNEAQ (reference sequence). CDR3 bases: TGTGCCAGCAGCCGGCCCGGTCTGAGTGAGCAGTTCTTC. This codes for CASSRPGLSEQFF.

The chain employs TRBV7-2 and TRBJ1-2, with TRBD1 matching over 8 bases. This CDR3 spans 14 amino acids. Trimming removed 5 bases from V and 4 bases from J; junction bases left unmatched: 6. In germline, CDR1 is SGHTA, CDR2 FQGNSA. DNA of the CDR3: TGTGCCAGCAGCCAACAGGGGGGCAGCTATGGCTACACCTTC. This codes for CASSQQGGSYGYTF.

This clonotype was seen at least ten times. The chain joins TRBV10-3 to TRBJ2-2; TRBD2 is a possible D gene (7 bases). CDR3 length: 17 amino acids. The ends were cut back, 4 bases at V and 2 bases at J, with 17 bases in the middle. Germline-derived CDR1 and CDR2 are ENHRY and SYGVKD. This CDR3 is CAISGNSGGKNTGELFF. Here the CDR3 DNA reads TGTGCCATCAGTGGGAATTCGGGGGGCAAAAACACCGGGGAGCTGTTTTTT.

This clonotype appeared once. CDR3 DNA sequence: TGTGCCAGCAGTTCCCAAGCGGGCGTCCACTACAATGAGCAGTTCTTC. Protein product: CASSSQAGVHYNEQFF. The V call is TRBV6-5, the J call TRBJ2-1, with D maybe TRBD2 (6 bases). V gave up 4 bases and J gave up 3 bases, with 16 bases separating them. The CDR3 has 16 amino acids. The V gene's germline CDR1 is MNHEY and CDR2 SVGAGI.

The chain couples TRBV2 to TRBJ2-7; tentative D call: TRBD1 (6 bases). This CDR3 region has 16 residues. From germline, CDR1 is SNHLY and CDR2 FYNNEI. V was cut by 7 bases and J by 4 bases, with 23 bases left in between. The CDR3 DNA reads TGTGCCAGCATTACACAGGGACCGTTTAGGGGATACGAGCAGTACTTC. This sequence encodes CASITQGPFRGYEQYF.

The V gene is TRBV20-1, the J gene TRBJ2-7; TRBD1 is a possible D gene (6 bases). The V end lost 3 bases, the J end lost 0 bases, and 12 bases lay between the germline ends. The CDR3 loop spans 14 amino acids. Looked up from germline, CDR1 is DFQATT and CDR2 is SNEGSKA (reference sequence). CDR3: CSASGQGSSYEQYF. Here the CDR3 DNA reads TGCAGTGCTAGTGGGCAGGGGTCCTCCTACGAGCAGTACTTC.

CDR3 residues: CASSLFTIAGGPQETQYF. CDR3 nucleotides: TGTGCCAGCAGTTTATTTACCATAGCGGGGGGCCCCCAAGAGACCCAGTACTTC. The rearrangement uses TRBV27 and TRBJ2-5, with 10 bases identical to TRBD2. Trimming took 1 base from V and 1 from J; bases not matched to a gene: 9. The V gene's germline CDR1 is MNHEY and CDR2 SMNVEV (reference sequence). The CDR3 length is 18 residues.